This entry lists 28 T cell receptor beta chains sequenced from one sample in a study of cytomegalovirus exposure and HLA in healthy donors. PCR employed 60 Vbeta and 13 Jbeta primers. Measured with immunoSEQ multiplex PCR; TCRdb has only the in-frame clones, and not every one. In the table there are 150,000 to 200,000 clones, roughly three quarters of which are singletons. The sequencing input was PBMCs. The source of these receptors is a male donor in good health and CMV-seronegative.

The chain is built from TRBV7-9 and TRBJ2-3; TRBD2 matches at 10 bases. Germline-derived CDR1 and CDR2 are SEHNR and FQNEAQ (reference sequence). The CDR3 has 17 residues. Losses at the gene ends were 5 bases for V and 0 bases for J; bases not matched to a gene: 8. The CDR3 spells CASSPAGGYPSTDTQYF. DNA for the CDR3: TGTGCCAGCAGCCCAGCGGGGGGGTACCCTAGCACAGATACGCAGTATTTT. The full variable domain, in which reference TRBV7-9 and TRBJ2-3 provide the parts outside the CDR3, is DTGVSQNPRHKITKRGQNVTFRCDPISEHNRLYWYRQTLGQGPEFLTYFQNEAQLEKSRLLSDRFSAERPKGSFSTLEIQRTEQGDSAMYLCASSPAGGYPSTDTQYFGPGTRLTVL.

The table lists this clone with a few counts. The CDR3 sequence is CASSDNPGQGTGELFF. The DNA of the CDR3 is TGTGCCAGCAGCGACAATCCGGGACAGGGGACCGGGGAGCTGTTTTTT. The rearrangement links TRBV6-4 to TRBJ2-2, with 10 bases that match TRBD1. This CDR3 contains 16 residues. CDR1 and CDR2 (germline): MRHNA, SNTAGT. V gave up 6 bases and J gave up 5 bases; unmatched junction bases: 9.

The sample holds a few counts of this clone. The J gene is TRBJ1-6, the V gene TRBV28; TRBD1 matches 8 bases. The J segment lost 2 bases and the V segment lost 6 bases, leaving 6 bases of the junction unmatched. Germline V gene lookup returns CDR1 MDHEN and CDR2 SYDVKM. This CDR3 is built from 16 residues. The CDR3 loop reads CASSPDRGPYNSPLHF. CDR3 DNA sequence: TGTGCCAGCAGCCCAGACAGGGGACCCTATAATTCACCCCTCCACTTT.

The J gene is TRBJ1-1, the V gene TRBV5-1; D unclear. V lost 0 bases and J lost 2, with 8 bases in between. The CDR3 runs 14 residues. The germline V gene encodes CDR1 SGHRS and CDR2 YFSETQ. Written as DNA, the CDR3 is TGCGCCAGCAGCTTGGAGCGGCACAACACTGAAGCTTTCTTT. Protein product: CASSLERHNTEAFF.

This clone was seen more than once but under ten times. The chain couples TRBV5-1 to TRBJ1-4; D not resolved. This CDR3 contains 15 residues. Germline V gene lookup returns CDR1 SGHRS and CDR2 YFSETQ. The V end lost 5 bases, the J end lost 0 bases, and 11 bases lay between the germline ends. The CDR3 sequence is CASRSSITTNEKLFF. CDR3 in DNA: TGCGCCAGCAGGAGTTCCATTACAACTAATGAAAAACTGTTTTTT.

The CDR3 DNA reads as TGTGCCAGCAGGAGGCTAGCGGGAGAGTCGGGGGAGCAGTACTTC. Protein: CASRRLAGESGEQYF. This chain connects TRBV6-1 to TRBJ2-7, with 10 bases matching TRBD2. The germline V gene has CDR1 MNHNS and CDR2 SASEGT. CDR3 size: 15 residues. V gave up 6 bases and J gave up 7 bases; unmatched junction bases: 12.

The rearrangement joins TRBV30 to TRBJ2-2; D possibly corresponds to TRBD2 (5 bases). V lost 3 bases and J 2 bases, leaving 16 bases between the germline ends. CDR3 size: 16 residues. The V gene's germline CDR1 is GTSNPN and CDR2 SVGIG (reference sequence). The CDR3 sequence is CAWSSSSGLNTGELFF. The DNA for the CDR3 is TGTGCCTGGAGCTCTTCCTCAGGACTCAACACCGGGGAGCTGTTTTTT.

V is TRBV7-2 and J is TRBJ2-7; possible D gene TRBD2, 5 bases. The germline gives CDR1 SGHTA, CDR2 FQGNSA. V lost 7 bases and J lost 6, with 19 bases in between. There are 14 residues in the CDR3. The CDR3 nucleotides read TGTGCCAGCACCCAGACGCTAGTGGGAGTCGAGCAGTACTTC. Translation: CASTQTLVGVEQYF. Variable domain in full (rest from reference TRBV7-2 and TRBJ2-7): GAGVSQSPSNKVTEKGKDVELRCDPISGHTALYWYRQSLGQGLEFLIYFQGNSAPDKSGLPSDRFSAERTGGSVSTLTIQRTQQEDSAVYLCASTQTLVGVEQYFGPGTRLTVT.

The CDR3 DNA reads TGTGCCAGCAGCACAATGGGGCAGTTGTACAGGGAGCTGTTTTTT. Translated, it gives CASSTMGQLYRELFF. The genes are TRBV28 and TRBJ2-2, with a weak D call TRBD1 (5 bases). The germline gives CDR1 MDHEN, CDR2 SYDVKM. V was trimmed by 6 bases and J by 9 bases, leaving 20 bases between them. The CDR3 runs to 15 residues.

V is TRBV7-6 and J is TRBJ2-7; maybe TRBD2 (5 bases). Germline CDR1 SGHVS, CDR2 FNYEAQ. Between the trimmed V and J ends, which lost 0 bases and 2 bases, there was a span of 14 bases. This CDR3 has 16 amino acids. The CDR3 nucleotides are TGTGCCAGCAGCTTAGCGCATAAACGAGGGCCCTACGAGCAGTACTTC. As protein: CASSLAHKRGPYEQYF.

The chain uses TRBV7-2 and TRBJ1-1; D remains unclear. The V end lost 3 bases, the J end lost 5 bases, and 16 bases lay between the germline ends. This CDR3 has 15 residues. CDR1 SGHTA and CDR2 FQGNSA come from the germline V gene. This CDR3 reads CASSFRSGGGTEAFF. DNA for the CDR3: TGTGCCAGCAGCTTTAGATCGGGCGGAGGGACTGAAGCTTTCTTT.

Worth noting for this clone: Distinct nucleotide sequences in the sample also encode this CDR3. CDR3 DNA: TGTGCCATCAGTGAGTCTAGGGGGAATCAGCCCCAGCATTTT. Translated: CAISESRGNQPQHF. V is TRBV10-3 and J is TRBJ1-5, with D possibly being TRBD1 (6 bases). The CDR3 has 14 residues. Trimming shortened V by 0 bases and J by 4 bases, and 7 bases separated the two germline ends. Germline loops: CDR1 ENHRY, CDR2 SYGVKD.

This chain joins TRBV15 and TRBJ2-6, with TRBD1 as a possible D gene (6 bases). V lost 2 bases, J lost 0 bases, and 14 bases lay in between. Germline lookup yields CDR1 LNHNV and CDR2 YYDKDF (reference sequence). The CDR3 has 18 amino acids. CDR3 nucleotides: TGTGCCACCAGCAGACTCTCGAGGGGGAGCTCTGGGGCCAACGTCCTGACTTTC. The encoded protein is CATSRLSRGSSGANVLTF. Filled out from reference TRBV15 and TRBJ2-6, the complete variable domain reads DAMVIQNPRYQVTQFGKPVTLSCSQTLNHNVMYWYQQKSSQAPKLLFHYYDKDFNNEADTPDNFQSRRPNTSFCFLDIRSPGLGDTAMYLCATSRLSRGSSGANVLTFGAGSRLTVL.

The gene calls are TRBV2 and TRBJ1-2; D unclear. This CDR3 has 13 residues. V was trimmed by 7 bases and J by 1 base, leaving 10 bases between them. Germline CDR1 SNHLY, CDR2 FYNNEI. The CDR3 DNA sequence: TGTGCCAGCATAGAGGGTCTTAACTATGGCTACACCTTC. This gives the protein CASIEGLNYGYTF.

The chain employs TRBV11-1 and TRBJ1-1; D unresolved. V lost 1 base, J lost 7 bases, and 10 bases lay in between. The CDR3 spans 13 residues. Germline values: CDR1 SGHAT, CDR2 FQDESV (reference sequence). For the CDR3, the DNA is TGTGCCAGCAGCTTAGTTGGCGGCTTTGAAGCTTTCTTT. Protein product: CASSLVGGFEAFF.

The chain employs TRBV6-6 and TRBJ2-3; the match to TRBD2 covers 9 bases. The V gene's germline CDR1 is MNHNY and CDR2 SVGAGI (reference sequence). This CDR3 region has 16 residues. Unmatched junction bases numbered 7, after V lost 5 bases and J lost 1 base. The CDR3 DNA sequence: TGTGCCAGCAGTCACTTAGCGGGAGCGGGCACAGATACGCAGTATTTT. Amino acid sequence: CASSHLAGAGTDTQYF.

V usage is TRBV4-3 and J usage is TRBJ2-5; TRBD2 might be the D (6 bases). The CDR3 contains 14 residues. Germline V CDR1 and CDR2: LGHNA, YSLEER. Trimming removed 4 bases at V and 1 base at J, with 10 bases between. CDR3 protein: CASSPRDSQETQYF. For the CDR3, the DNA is TGCGCCAGCAGCCCCCGGGACTCCCAAGAGACCCAGTACTTC.

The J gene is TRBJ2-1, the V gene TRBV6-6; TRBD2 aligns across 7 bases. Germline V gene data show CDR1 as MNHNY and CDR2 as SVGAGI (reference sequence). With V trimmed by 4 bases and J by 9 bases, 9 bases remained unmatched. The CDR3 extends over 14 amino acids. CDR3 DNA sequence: TGTGCCAGCAGTTGGGGGGGGGAGCGAATTGAGCAGTTCTTC. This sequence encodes CASSWGGERIEQFF.

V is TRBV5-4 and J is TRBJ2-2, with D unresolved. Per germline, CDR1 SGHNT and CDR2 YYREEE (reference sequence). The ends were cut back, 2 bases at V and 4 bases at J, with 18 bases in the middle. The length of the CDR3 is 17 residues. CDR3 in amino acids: CASSFLASPRGTGELFF. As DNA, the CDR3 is TGTGCCAGCAGCTTCCTGGCCAGCCCGCGCGGCACCGGGGAGCTGTTTTTT.

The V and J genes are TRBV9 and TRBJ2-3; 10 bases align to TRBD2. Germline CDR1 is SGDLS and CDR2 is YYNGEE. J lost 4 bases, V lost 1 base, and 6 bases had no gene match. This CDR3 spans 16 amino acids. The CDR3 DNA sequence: TGTGCCAGCAGCGTACGTCCAGCGGGGGGGGCAGATACGCAGTATTTT. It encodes CASSVRPAGGADTQYF.

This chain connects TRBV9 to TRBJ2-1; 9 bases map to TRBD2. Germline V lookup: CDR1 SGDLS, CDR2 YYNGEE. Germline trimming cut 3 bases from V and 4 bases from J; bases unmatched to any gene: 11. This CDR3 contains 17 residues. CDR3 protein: CASSGGDLAGVYNEQFF. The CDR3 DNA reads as TGTGCCAGCAGCGGAGGGGACTTAGCGGGGGTGTACAATGAGCAGTTCTTC. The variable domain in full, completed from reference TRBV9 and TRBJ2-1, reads DSGVTQTPKHLITATGQRVTLRCSPRSGDLSVYWYQQSLDQGLQFLIQYYNGEERAKGNILERFSAQQFPDLHSELNLSSLELGDSALYFCASSGGDLAGVYNEQFFGPGTRLTVL.

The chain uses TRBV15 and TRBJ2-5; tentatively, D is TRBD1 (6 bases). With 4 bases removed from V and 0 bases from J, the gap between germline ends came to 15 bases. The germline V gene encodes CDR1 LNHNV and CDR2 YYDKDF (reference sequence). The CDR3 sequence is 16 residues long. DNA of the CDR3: TGTGCCACCAGCACAAGGGGACATTCGTACCAAGAGACCCAGTACTTC. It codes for CATSTRGHSYQETQYF.

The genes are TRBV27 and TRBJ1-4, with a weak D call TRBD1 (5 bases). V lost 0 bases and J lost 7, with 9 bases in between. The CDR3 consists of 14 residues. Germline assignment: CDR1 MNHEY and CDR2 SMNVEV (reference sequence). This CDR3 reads CASSLSWGGEKLFF. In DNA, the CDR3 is TGTGCCAGCAGTTTATCGTGGGGGGGTGAAAAACTGTTTTTT.

The CDR3 here is CASSPETFYGYTF. In DNA form, the CDR3 reads TGTGCCAGCTCACCGGAGACCTTCTATGGCTACACCTTC. V usage is TRBV18 and J usage is TRBJ1-2; D remains unclear. The CDR3 contains 13 residues. V was shortened by 3 bases and J by 4 bases, with 9 bases between the two germline ends. CDR1 and CDR2 from the germline V gene are KGHSH and LQKENI.

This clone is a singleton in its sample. CDR3 nucleotides: TGTGCCAGCAGTGAAGCGCTGGTCAGTCCCTCACCCCTCCACTTT. As protein: CASSEALVSPSPLHF. The genes are TRBV6-1 and TRBJ1-6; D not resolved. In germline, CDR1 is MNHNS, CDR2 SASEGT. This CDR3 contains 15 residues. V was trimmed by 0 bases and J by 10 bases, leaving 13 bases between them.

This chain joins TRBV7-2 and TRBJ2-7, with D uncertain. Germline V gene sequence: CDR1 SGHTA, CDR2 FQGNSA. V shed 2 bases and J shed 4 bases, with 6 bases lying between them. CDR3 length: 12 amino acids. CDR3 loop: CASSLPSYEQYF. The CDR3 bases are TGTGCCAGCAGCTTACCCTCTTACGAGCAGTACTTC.

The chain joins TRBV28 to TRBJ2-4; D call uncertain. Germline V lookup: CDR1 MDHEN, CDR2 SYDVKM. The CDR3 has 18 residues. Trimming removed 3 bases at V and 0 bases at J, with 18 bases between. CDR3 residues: CASSLGKGDALAKNIQYF. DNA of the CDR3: TGTGCCAGCAGTTTGGGTAAAGGAGACGCCCTAGCCAAAAACATTCAGTACTTC. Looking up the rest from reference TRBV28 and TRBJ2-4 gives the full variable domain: DVKVTQSSRYLVKRTGEKVFLECVQDMDHENMFWYRQDPGLGLRLIYFSYDVKMKEKGDIPEGYSVSREKKERFSLILESASTNQTSMYLCASSLGKGDALAKNIQYFGAGTRLSVL.

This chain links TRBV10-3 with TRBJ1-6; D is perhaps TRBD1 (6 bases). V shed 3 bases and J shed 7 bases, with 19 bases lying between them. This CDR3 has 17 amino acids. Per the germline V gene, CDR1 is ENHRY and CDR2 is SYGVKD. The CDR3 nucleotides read TGTGCCATCAGTGACCCAGCAGGGCAGGGGCGGAATTCACCCCTCCACTTT. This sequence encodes CAISDPAGQGRNSPLHF.